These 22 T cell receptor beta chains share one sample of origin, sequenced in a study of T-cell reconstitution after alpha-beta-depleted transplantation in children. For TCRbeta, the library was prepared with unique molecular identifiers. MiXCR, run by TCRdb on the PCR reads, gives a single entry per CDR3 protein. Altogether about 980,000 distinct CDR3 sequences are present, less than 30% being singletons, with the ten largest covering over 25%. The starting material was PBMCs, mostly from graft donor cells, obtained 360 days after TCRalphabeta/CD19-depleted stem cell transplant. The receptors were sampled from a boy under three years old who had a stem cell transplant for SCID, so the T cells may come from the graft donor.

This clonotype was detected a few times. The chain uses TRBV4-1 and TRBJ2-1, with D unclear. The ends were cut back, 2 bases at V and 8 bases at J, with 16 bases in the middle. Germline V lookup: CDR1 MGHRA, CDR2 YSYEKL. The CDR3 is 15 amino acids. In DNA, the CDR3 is TGCGCCAGCAGCCAACGTGACTTAGGCTTGGATGAGCAGTTCTTC. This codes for CASSQRDLGLDEQFF.

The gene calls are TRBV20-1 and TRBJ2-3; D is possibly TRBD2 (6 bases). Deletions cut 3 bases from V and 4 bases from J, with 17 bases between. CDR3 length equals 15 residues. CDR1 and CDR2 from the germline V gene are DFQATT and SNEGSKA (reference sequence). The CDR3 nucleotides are TGCAGTGCTAGGTTTCGCCGGGGACTGTCAGATACGCAGTATTTT. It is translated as CSARFRRGLSDTQYF.

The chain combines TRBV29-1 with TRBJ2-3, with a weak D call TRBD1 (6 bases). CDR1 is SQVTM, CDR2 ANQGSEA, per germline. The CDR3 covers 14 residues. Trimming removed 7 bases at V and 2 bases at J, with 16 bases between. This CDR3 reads CSGTSGQLTDTQYF. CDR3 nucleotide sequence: TGCAGCGGAACATCGGGACAACTCACAGATACGCAGTATTTT.

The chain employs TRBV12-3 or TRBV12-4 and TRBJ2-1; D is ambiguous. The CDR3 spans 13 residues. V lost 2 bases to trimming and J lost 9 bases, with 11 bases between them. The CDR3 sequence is CASSLNNRPEQFF. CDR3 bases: TGTGCCAGCAGTTTAAATAACCGACCTGAGCAGTTCTTC.

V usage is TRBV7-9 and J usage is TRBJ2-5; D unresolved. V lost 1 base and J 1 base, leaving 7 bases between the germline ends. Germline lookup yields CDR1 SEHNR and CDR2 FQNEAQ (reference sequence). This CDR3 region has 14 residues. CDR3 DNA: TGTGCCAGCAGCTTAGGAGAGTTCCAAGAGACCCAGTACTTC. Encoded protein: CASSLGEFQETQYF.

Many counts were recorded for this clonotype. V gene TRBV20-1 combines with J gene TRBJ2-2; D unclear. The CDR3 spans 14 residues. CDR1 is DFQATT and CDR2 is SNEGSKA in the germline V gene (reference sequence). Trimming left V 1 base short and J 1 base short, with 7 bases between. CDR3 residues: CSARARRNTGELFF. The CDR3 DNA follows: TGCAGTGCTAGAGCCAGGCGGAACACCGGGGAGCTGTTTTTT.

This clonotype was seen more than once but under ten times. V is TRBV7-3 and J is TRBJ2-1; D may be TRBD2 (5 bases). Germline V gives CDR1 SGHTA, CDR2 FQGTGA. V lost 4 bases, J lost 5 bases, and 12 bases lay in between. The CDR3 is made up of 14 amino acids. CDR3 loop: CASSSGYRDNEQFF. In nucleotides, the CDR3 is TGTGCCAGCAGCTCGGGATATCGGGACAATGAGCAGTTCTTC.

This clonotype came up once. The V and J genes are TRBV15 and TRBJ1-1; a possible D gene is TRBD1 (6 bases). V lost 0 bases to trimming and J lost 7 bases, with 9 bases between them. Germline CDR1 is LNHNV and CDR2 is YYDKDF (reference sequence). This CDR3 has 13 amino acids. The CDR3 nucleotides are TGTGCCACCAGCAGAGAGGGGGGCGGTGAAGCTTTCTTT. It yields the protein CATSREGGGEAFF.

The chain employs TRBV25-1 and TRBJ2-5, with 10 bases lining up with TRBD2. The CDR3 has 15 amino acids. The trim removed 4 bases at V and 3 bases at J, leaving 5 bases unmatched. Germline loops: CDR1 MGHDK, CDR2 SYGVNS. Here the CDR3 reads CASSASGLAKETQYF. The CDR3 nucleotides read TGTGCCAGCAGTGCCTCGGGACTAGCGAAAGAGACCCAGTACTTC.

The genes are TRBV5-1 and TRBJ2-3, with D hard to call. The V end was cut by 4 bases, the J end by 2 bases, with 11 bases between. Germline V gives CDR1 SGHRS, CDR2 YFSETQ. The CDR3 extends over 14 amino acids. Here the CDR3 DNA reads TGCGCCAGCAGCCGTTGGGGAAACACAGATACGCAGTATTTT. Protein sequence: CASSRWGNTDTQYF.

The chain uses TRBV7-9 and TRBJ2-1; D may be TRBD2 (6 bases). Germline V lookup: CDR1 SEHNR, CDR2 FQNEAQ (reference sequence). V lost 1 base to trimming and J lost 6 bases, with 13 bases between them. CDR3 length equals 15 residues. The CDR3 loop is CASSLDGTSINEQFF. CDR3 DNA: TGTGCCAGCAGCTTAGACGGGACTTCCATCAATGAGCAGTTCTTC.

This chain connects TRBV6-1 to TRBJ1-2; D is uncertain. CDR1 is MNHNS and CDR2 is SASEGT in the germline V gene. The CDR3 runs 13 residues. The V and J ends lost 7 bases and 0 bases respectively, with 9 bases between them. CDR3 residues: CASMKGSNYGYTF. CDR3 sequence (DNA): TGTGCCAGCATGAAGGGTTCTAACTATGGCTACACCTTC.

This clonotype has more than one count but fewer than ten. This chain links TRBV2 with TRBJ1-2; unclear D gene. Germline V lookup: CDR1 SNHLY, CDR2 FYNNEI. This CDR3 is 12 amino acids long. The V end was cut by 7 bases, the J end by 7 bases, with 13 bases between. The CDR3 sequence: CASTLYLPGYTF. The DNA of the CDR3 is TGTGCCAGCACCCTTTATCTGCCTGGCTACACCTTC.

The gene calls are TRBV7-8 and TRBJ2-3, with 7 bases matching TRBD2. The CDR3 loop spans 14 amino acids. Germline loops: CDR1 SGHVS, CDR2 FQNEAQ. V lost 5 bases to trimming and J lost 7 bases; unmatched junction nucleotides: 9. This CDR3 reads CASSPWAGVHTQYF. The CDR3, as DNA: TGTGCCAGCAGCCCCTGGGCGGGGGTACATACGCAGTATTTT.

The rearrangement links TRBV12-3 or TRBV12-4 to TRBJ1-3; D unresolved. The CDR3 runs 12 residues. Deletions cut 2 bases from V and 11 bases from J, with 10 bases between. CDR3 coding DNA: TGTGCCAGCAGTTTAAAGGGCGCCCCCATATATTTT. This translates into CASSLKGAPIYF.

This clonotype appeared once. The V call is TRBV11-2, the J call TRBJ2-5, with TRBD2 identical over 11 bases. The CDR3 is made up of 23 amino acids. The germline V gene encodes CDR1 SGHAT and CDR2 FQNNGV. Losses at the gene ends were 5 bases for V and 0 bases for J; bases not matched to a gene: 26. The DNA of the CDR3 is TGTGCCAGCAGCCACATGACTGGGGGGTCTCGGCTAGCGGGGGGCGGGTACCAAGAGACCCAGTACTTC. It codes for CASSHMTGGSRLAGGGYQETQYF.

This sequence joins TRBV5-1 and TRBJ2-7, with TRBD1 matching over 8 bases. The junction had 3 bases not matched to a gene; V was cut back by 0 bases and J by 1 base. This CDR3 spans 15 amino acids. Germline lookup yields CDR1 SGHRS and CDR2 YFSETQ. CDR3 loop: CASSLAGDRSYEQYF. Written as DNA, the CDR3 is TGCGCCAGCAGCTTGGCCGGGGACAGGTCCTACGAGCAGTACTTC.

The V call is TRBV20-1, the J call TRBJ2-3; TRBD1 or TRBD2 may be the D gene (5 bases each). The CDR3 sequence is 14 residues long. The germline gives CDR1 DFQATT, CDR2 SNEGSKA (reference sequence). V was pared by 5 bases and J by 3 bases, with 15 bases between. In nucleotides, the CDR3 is TGCAGTGCTGGGGACCCGGCGAGAACAGATACGCAGTATTTT. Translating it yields CSAGDPARTDTQYF.

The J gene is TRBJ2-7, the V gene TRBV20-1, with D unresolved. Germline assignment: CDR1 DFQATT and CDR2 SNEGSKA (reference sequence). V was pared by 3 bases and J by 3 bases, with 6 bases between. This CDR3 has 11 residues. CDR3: CSASYSYEQYF. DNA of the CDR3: TGCAGTGCTAGTTACAGCTACGAGCAGTACTTC.

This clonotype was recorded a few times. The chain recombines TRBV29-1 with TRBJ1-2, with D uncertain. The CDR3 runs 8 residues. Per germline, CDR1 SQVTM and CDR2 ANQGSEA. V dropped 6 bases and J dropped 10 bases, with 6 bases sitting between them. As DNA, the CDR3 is TGCAGCGTCGGGCTCTACACCTTC. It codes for CSVGLYTF. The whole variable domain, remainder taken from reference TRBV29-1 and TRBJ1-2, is SAVISQKPSRDICQRGTSLTIQCQVDSQVTMMFWYRQQPGQSLTLIATANQGSEATYESGFVIDKFPISRPNLTFSTLTVSNMSPEDSSIYLCSVGLYTFGSGTRLTVV.

In DNA, the CDR3 is TGTGCCAGCAGCCTTAGTGGTGGGATTGGCTACACCTTC. Translation gives CASSLSGGIGYTF. The chain links TRBV7-3 to TRBJ1-2; D ambiguous. Germline V CDR1 and CDR2: SGHTA, FQGTGA. V lost 5 bases and J lost 7, with 14 bases in between. This CDR3 is built from 13 residues.

The CDR3 nucleotides are TGTGCCACCAGCAGAGATCTTCTAGCGGAACGCACAGATACGCAGTATTTT. Its protein is CATSRDLLAERTDTQYF. V is TRBV15 and J is TRBJ2-3, with 7 bases fitting TRBD2. This CDR3 is 17 amino acids long. J was trimmed by 1 base and V by 0 bases; bases with no gene match: 7. Germline CDR1 reads LNHNV; CDR2 reads YYDKDF (reference sequence).